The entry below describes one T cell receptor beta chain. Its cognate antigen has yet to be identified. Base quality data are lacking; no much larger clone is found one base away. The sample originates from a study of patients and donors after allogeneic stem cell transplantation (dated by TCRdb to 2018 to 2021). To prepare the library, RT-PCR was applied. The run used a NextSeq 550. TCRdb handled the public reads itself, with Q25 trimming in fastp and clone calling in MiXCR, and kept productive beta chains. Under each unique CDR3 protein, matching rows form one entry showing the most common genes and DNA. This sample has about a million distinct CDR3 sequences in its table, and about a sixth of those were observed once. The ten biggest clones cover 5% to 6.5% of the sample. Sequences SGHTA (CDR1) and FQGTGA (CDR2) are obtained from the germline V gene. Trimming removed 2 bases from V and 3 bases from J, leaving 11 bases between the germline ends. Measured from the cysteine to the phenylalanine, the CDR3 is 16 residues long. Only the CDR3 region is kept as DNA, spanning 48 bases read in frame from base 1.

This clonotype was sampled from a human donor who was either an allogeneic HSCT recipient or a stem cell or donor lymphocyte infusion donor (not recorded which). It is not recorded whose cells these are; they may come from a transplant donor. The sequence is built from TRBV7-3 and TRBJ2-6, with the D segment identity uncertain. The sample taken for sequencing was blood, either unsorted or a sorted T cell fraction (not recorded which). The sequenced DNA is TGTGCCAGCAGCTTAGGGCTTAGGGATGGGGCCAACGTCCTGACTTTC. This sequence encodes CASSLGLRDGANVLTF.